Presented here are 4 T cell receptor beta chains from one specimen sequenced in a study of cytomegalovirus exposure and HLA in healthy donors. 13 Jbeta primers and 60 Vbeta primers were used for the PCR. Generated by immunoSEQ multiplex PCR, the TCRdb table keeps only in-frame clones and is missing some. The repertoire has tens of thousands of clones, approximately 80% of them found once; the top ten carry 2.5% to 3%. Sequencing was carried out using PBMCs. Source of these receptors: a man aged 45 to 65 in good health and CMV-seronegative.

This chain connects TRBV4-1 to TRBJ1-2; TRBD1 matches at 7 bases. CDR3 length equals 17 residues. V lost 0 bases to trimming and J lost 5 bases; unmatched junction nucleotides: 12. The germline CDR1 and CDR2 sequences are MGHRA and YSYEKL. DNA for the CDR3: TGCGCCAGCAGCCAAGACCCAACAGGGGCTCCTAGGTATGGCTACACCTTC. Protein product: CASSQDPTGAPRYGYTF.

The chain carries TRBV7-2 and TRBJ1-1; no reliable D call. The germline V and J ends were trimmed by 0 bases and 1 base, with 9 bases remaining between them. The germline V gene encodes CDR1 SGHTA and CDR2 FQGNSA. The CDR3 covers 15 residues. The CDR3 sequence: CASSLALKQNTEAFF. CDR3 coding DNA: TGTGCCAGCAGCTTAGCGCTTAAACAGAACACTGAAGCTTTCTTT.

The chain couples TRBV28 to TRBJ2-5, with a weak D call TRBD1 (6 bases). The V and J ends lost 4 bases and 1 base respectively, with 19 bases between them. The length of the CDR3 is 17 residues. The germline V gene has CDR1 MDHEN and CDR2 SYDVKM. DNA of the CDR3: TGTGCCAGCAGTTCGCCTGCACAGGGAAGTGGCCAAGAGACCCAGTACTTC. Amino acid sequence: CASSSPAQGSGQETQYF.

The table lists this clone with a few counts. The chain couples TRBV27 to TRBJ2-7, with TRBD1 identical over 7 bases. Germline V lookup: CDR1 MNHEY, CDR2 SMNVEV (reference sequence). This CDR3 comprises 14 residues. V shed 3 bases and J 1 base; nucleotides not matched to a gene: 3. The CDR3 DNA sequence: TGTGCCAGCAGTTTCACGGGACAGTCCTACGAGCAGTACTTC. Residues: CASSFTGQSYEQYF.